This T cell receptor (beta chain) was sequenced in a study of cytomegalovirus exposure and HLA in healthy donors. The study's findings and limits: Further analysis, carried out later, found HLA-associated TCR beta chains more clonally expanded than equally common other chains. High sensitivity and specificity were reportedly achieved when the classifier diagnosed cytomegalovirus status.

The junction had 10 bases not matched to a gene; V was cut back by 1 base and J by 7 bases. Germline CDR1 reads LGHNA; CDR2 reads YNFKEQ. The CDR3 loop spans 19 amino acids. The PCR ran on 60 Vbeta and 13 Jbeta primers. The assay was immunoSEQ multiplex PCR, and TCRdb's table has in-frame clones only and misses some. The sample has about 160,000 clones, 65% to 80% seen once. As regards this clone: Antigen unknown.

The sequence came from a woman in her forties or fifties in good health and CMV-seropositive. Sequencing was performed on PBMCs. The chain combines TRBV4-2 with TRBJ2-1; 16 bases map to TRBD2. The CDR3 DNA is TGTGCCAGCAGCCAAGGCGAGATCGGGACTAGCGGGGGGGTGAATGAGCAGTTCTTC. Its translation is CASSQGEIGTSGGVNEQFF.